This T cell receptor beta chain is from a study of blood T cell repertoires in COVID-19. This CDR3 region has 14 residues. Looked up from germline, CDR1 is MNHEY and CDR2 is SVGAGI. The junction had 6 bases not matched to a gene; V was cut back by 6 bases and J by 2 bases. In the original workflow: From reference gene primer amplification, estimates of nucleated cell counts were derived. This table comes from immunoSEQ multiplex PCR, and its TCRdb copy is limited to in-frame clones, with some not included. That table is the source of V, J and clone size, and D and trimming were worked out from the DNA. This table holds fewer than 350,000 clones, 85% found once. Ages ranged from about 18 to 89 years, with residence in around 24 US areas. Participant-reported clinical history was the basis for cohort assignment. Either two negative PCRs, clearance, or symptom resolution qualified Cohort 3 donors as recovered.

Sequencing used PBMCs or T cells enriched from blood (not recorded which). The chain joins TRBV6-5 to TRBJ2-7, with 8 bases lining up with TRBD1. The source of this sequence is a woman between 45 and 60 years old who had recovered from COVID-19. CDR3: CASREDRATYEQYF. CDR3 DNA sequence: TGTGCCAGCAGAGAGGACAGGGCGACCTACGAGCAGTACTTC.